These 32 T cell receptor beta chains were all obtained from the same sample, sequenced in a study of neurological immune-mediated disorders (dated by TCRdb to between 2019 and 2020). Libraries were made using 5' RACE. Instrument on record: Illumina HiSeq 2500. The public reads were run again by TCRdb, first through fastp at Q25 and then through MiXCR, and only productive beta chains were kept. When rows share a CDR3 protein, they turn into one entry using the most common DNA and genes. Here the sample has about 17,000 distinct CDR3 sequences; under 3.5% occur a single time. Of the sample, 20% to 25% is held by the ten largest clones. Input material: CD8+ T cells from blood. The receptors come from a woman aged 40 to 49 in good health.

V gene TRBV7-9 combines with J gene TRBJ2-1, with 8 bases identical to TRBD2. J lost 7 bases, V lost 2 bases, and 10 bases had no gene match. Germline V gene sequence: CDR1 SEHNR, CDR2 FQNEAQ (reference sequence). The CDR3 is 16 amino acids. The CDR3 nucleotides read TGTGCCAGCAGCTTATTTGCGGGAGGTGTAGGGAATGAGCAGTTCTTC. Amino acid sequence: CASSLFAGGVGNEQFF. The variable domain in full, completed from reference TRBV7-9 and TRBJ2-1, reads DTGVSQNPRHKITKRGQNVTFRCDPISEHNRLYWYRQTLGQGPEFLTYFQNEAQLEKSRLLSDRFSAERPKGSFSTLEIQRTEQGDSAMYLCASSLFAGGVGNEQFFGPGTRLTVL.

By share of the sample, this clonotype is medium-sized. The chain uses TRBV27 and TRBJ2-7, with D possibly being TRBD1 or TRBD2 (6 bases each). This CDR3 has 14 residues. Trimming took 6 bases from V and 2 from J, leaving 14 bases between them. Germline assignment: CDR1 MNHEY and CDR2 SMNVEV (reference sequence). DNA of the CDR3: TGTGCCAGCAGGTTCGAGGGGGGTGCCTACGAGCAGTACTTC. Translating gives CASRFEGGAYEQYF.

This chain connects TRBV12-3 or TRBV12-4 to TRBJ2-2; 10 nucleotides match TRBD2. The CDR3 has 16 residues. V dropped 5 bases and J dropped 5; count of bases not matched to a gene: 8. The DNA for the CDR3 is TGTGCCAGCAGTACCACTAGCGGGAAAGAGACCGGGGAGCTGTTTTTT. Translated, it gives CASSTTSGKETGELFF.

This clonotype was seen many times. The chain combines TRBV6-5 with TRBJ2-7; 7 positions match TRBD1. Unmatched junction bases numbered 8, after V lost 6 bases and J lost 0 bases. This CDR3 spans 15 amino acids. Germline values: CDR1 MNHEY, CDR2 SVGAGI. DNA of the CDR3: TGTGCCAGCAGCCCCGGGGACAGCGTCTCCTACGAGCAGTACTTC. Residues: CASSPGDSVSYEQYF.

In this sample, this clonotype is medium-sized. The J gene is TRBJ2-1, the V gene TRBV3-1; TRBD2 agrees at 7 bases. The CDR3 covers 15 residues. J lost 7 bases, V lost 2 bases, and 8 bases had no gene match. The germline gives CDR1 LGHDT, CDR2 YNNKEL (reference sequence). The DNA of the CDR3 is TGTGCCAGCAGCCAAAGACTGGCGGGAGTTAATGAGCAGTTCTTC. Translating it yields CASSQRLAGVNEQFF.

At least ten counts were recorded for this clonotype. V gene TRBV2 combines with J gene TRBJ2-1; D is possibly TRBD1 or TRBD2 (6 bases each). V lost 7 bases and J 6 bases, leaving 22 bases between the germline ends. Per the germline V gene, CDR1 is SNHLY and CDR2 is FYNNEI. The CDR3 length is 16 residues. As DNA, the CDR3 is TGTGCCAGCAATACCCCCCAGGGGAGGATGCCCAATGAGCAGTTCTTC. As protein: CASNTPQGRMPNEQFF.

This clonotype was seen ten or more times. The chain combines TRBV4-1 with TRBJ2-3; the D is unclear. Trimming shortened V by 0 bases and J by 6 bases, and 13 bases separated the two germline ends. CDR1 is MGHRA and CDR2 is YSYEKL in the germline V gene. CDR3 size: 15 residues. CDR3 coding DNA: TGCGCCAGCAGCCAAGATCCCAGGTCAGCGGATACGCAGTATTTT. The encoded protein is CASSQDPRSADTQYF.

This clonotype has a count of ten or more. The gene calls are TRBV2 and TRBJ2-3, with 8 bases that match TRBD2. This CDR3 has 15 amino acids. In germline, CDR1 is SNHLY, CDR2 FYNNEI. With 5 bases clipped from V and 4 bases from J, the junction kept 8 bases outside the gene matches. The CDR3 spells CASSFPAGEADTQYF. The CDR3 nucleotides are TGTGCCAGCAGTTTTCCAGCGGGAGAGGCAGATACGCAGTATTTT.

This clonotype occurred many times. CDR3 amino acids: CASSQSPGTGSEQYF. The CDR3 DNA follows: TGTGCCAGCAGCCAAAGTCCCGGGACAGGGTCGGAGCAGTACTTC. The chain employs TRBV13 and TRBJ2-7; 9 nucleotides agree with TRBD1. CDR1 and CDR2 (germline): PRHDT, FYEKMQ (reference sequence). The ends lost 5 bases at V and 7 bases at J; junction bases unmatched: 12. The CDR3 has 15 residues.

This clonotype was observed many times. The rearrangement uses TRBV6-2 or TRBV6-3 and TRBJ2-5; D gene unclear. Trimming stripped 10 bases from V and 1 base from J, with 13 bases between. The CDR3 totals 13 residues. Germline V CDR1 and CDR2: MNHEY, SVGEGT. In DNA form, the CDR3 reads TGTGCCACCTACACTGCCACCCAAGAGACCCAGTACTTC. Translated: CATYTATQETQYF.

This clonotype was counted at least ten times. V and J are TRBV20-1 and TRBJ2-7; D ambiguous. Germline assignment: CDR1 DFQATT and CDR2 SNEGSKA (reference sequence). This CDR3 is built from 13 residues. Trimming stripped 1 base from V and 3 bases from J, with 10 bases between. CDR3 in amino acids: CSARGSVDYEQYF. The CDR3 DNA follows: TGCAGTGCTAGAGGTTCGGTGGACTACGAGCAGTACTTC.

The table lists this clonotype with many counts. The rearrangement links TRBV4-1 to TRBJ1-1; D is possibly TRBD1 (5 bases). Germline V CDR1 and CDR2: MGHRA, YSYEKL. This CDR3 is built from 15 residues. Trimming shortened V by 0 bases and J by 0 bases, and 8 bases separated the two germline ends. For the CDR3, the DNA is TGCGCCAGCAGCCAAGAATGGGGCTTGAACACTGAAGCTTTCTTT. Translated: CASSQEWGLNTEAFF.

This clonotype was observed at least ten times. The chain couples TRBV28 to TRBJ1-4; D is perhaps TRBD1 (5 bases). Germline V gene sequence: CDR1 MDHEN, CDR2 SYDVKM. The CDR3 has 17 residues. Between the trimmed V and J ends, which lost 3 bases and 2 bases, there was a span of 16 bases. Here the CDR3 reads CASSLGRVIGTNEKLFF. The DNA for the CDR3 is TGTGCCAGCAGTTTGGGCAGGGTCATCGGCACTAATGAAAAACTGTTTTTT.

The sample holds many counts of this clonotype. The genes are TRBV5-6 and TRBJ1-4; D is undetermined. CDR1 is SGHDT and CDR2 is YYEEEE in the germline V gene. The CDR3 has 15 residues. V was shortened by 2 bases and J by 2 bases, with 10 bases between the two germline ends. The CDR3 loop is CASSFRGSTNEKLFF. CDR3 nucleotides: TGTGCCAGCAGCTTTAGAGGGTCGACTAATGAAAAACTGTTTTTT.

This clonotype was detected many times. The V and J genes are TRBV28 and TRBJ2-7; possible D gene TRBD1, 6 bases. This CDR3 has 12 amino acids. Trimming removed 3 bases from V and 4 bases from J, with 7 bases in between. Germline lookup yields CDR1 MDHEN and CDR2 SYDVKM. In DNA, the CDR3 is TGTGCCAGCAGTTTGGACAGTTACGAGCAGTACTTC. Its translation is CASSLDSYEQYF.

This clonotype appeared many times. The chain is built from TRBV20-1 and TRBJ2-7, with TRBD1 identical over 8 bases. Germline values: CDR1 DFQATT, CDR2 SNEGSKA (reference sequence). The length of the CDR3 is 13 residues. V gave up 5 bases and J gave up 4 bases; unmatched junction bases: 7. CDR3 nucleotides: TGCAGTGCTGCGGACAGGGAGTGGTACGAGCAGTACTTC. It codes for CSAADREWYEQYF.

In its sample, this clonotype was seen many times. The genes are TRBV20-1 and TRBJ2-7; D possibly corresponds to TRBD1 (6 bases). With 6 bases removed from V and 0 bases from J, the gap between germline ends came to 12 bases. This CDR3 comprises 13 residues. CDR1 and CDR2 (germline): DFQATT, SNEGSKA (reference sequence). CDR3 region: CSAEDSSSYEQYF. CDR3 nucleotide sequence: TGCAGTGCCGAGGACAGCTCCTCCTACGAGCAGTACTTC.

This clonotype was detected many times. This chain links TRBV7-8 with TRBJ2-2, with 7 bases aligning to TRBD1. The CDR3 consists of 14 residues. Per the germline V gene, CDR1 is SGHVS and CDR2 is FQNEAQ. The ends lost 5 bases at V and 7 bases at J; junction bases unmatched: 7. CDR3 sequence (DNA): TGTGCCAGCAGCCAGTCCCGGGACAGCGGGGAGCTGTTTTTT. Translated, it gives CASSQSRDSGELFF.

This clonotype was counted ten times or more. The V gene is TRBV6-4, the J gene TRBJ2-1, with 8 bases lining up with TRBD2. V trimming: 4 bases; J trimming: 0 bases; junction bases outside the gene matches: 2. CDR3 length equals 15 residues. Germline CDR1 reads MRHNA; CDR2 reads SNTAGT. The CDR3 region has the DNA TGTGCCAGCAGTGCCCTAGCGGGCTCCTACAATGAGCAGTTCTTC. Translation: CASSALAGSYNEQFF.

In its sample, this clonotype was seen many times. The chain employs TRBV7-2 and TRBJ1-1; D gene ambiguous. In germline, CDR1 is SGHTA, CDR2 FQGNSA. This CDR3 is 16 amino acids long. V was shortened by 1 base and J by 1 base, with 13 bases between the two germline ends. The CDR3 DNA reads TGTGCCAGCAGCTTAGGGGGTAAGGTCCGGAACACTGAAGCTTTCTTT. Its protein is CASSLGGKVRNTEAFF.

Many counts were recorded for this clonotype. For the CDR3, the DNA is TGTGCCAGCAGCCCCGGATTGGACGAGCAGTACTTC. Translation: CASSPGLDEQYF. V and J are TRBV14 and TRBJ2-7; D gene unclear. V gave up 4 bases and J gave up 5 bases, with 9 bases separating them. This CDR3 spans 12 amino acids. CDR1 and CDR2 from the germline V gene are SGHDN and FVKESK.

This clonotype was counted at least ten times. The rearrangement links TRBV20-1 to TRBJ2-2; 9 nucleotides match TRBD2. Germline V lookup: CDR1 DFQATT, CDR2 SNEGSKA (reference sequence). V trimming: 0 bases; J trimming: 1 base; junction bases outside the gene matches: 0. The CDR3 has 15 amino acids. The DNA for the CDR3 is TGCAGTGCTAGAGAAGCGGGAGGGAACACCGGGGAGCTGTTTTTT. Encoded protein: CSAREAGGNTGELFF.

Ten or more counts support this clonotype. The J gene is TRBJ2-7, the V gene TRBV2, with D maybe TRBD1 (5 bases). Germline V CDR1 and CDR2: SNHLY, FYNNEI. Trimming cost V 7 bases and J 2 bases, with 15 bases left between them. The CDR3 is 14 residues long. The CDR3 DNA sequence: TGTGCCAGCACGGTGGGGCCCGGACCCTACGAGCAGTACTTC. It specifies CASTVGPGPYEQYF.

This clonotype came up many times. The chain is built from TRBV6-2 or TRBV6-3 and TRBJ1-6; D is unclear. The CDR3 spans 12 residues. Trimming shortened V by 2 bases and J by 10 bases, and 6 bases separated the two germline ends. Germline V gives CDR1 MNHEY, CDR2 SVGEGT. CDR3 DNA: TGTGCCAGCAGTTACCCGGGGTCACCCCTCCACTTT. Protein: CASSYPGSPLHF.

This clonotype was observed many times. One junction end does not reproduce the germline sequence, and a read error may be involved. This CDR3 is CTSRIGGPGANVLTF. In DNA form, the CDR3 reads TGTACCAGCAGGATCGGGGGTCCTGGGGCCAACGTCCTGACTTTC. The V call is TRBV12-3 or TRBV12-4, the J call TRBJ2-6, with D maybe TRBD2 (6 bases). The length of the CDR3 is 15 residues.

This clonotype is classed as medium-sized. The rearrangement joins TRBV12-3 or TRBV12-4 to TRBJ2-1, with D perhaps TRBD2 (5 bases). CDR3 length equals 13 residues. V lost 3 bases to trimming and J lost 7 bases, with 10 bases between them. Here the CDR3 reads CASSFGVLNEQFF. CDR3 DNA sequence: TGTGCCAGCAGTTTCGGGGTATTAAATGAGCAGTTCTTC.

Many counts were recorded for this clonotype. The rearrangement links TRBV12-3 or TRBV12-4 to TRBJ2-1, with 7 bases identical to TRBD2. This CDR3 region has 16 residues. V lost 4 bases, J lost 0 bases, and 6 bases stayed unmatched. The CDR3, as DNA: TGTGCCAGCAGTTACGGACTAGTTAGCTCCTACAATGAGCAGTTCTTC. Its protein product is CASSYGLVSSYNEQFF.

This clonotype occurred many times. This sequence joins TRBV15 and TRBJ2-1, with TRBD2 matching 7 bases. Germline CDR1 is LNHNV and CDR2 is YYDKDF (reference sequence). The CDR3 runs to 16 residues. Trimming removed 6 bases from V and 5 bases from J; junction bases left unmatched: 13. This CDR3 is CATRRPGGSADNEQFF. In DNA, the CDR3 is TGTGCCACCAGGCGCCCGGGGGGTAGCGCGGACAATGAGCAGTTCTTC.

Ten or more counts support this clonotype. V gene TRBV5-4 combines with J gene TRBJ1-1, with 9 bases that match TRBD1. CDR3 size: 14 residues. The V gene's germline CDR1 is SGHNT and CDR2 YYREEE (reference sequence). V lost 4 bases and J lost 1; bases outside the gene matches: 2. The CDR3 here is CASSGTGQNTEAFF. In nucleotides, the CDR3 is TGTGCCAGCAGCGGGACAGGGCAGAACACTGAAGCTTTCTTT.

In its sample, this clonotype was seen many times. The rearrangement joins TRBV20-1 to TRBJ2-7; TRBD2 matches at 8 bases. Unmatched junction bases numbered 17, after V lost 4 bases and J lost 6 bases. Germline V CDR1 and CDR2: DFQATT, SNEGSKA (reference sequence). There are 16 residues in the CDR3. The CDR3 spells CSATPGGTGGPLEQYF. In DNA form, the CDR3 reads TGCAGTGCTACCCCGGGAGGGACGGGAGGGCCCCTCGAGCAGTACTTC.

This clonotype was picked up many times. The chain couples TRBV20-1 to TRBJ2-3; 9 bases align to TRBD2. In germline, CDR1 is DFQATT, CDR2 SNEGSKA (reference sequence). The ends lost 3 bases at V and 2 bases at J; junction bases unmatched: 9. The CDR3 sequence is 16 residues long. The CDR3 coding sequence is TGCAGTGCTAGCACGTGGCGGGAGGGCCCCACAGATACGCAGTATTTT. Translated: CSASTWREGPTDTQYF.

This clonotype was picked up many times. The CDR3 sequence: CASSLGLAGYNEQFF. The DNA of the CDR3 is TGTGCCAGCAGTTTGGGACTAGCGGGATACAATGAGCAGTTCTTC. The chain joins TRBV12-3 or TRBV12-4 to TRBJ2-1; TRBD2 agrees at 13 bases. The CDR3 spans 15 residues. Trimming removed 3 bases from V and 4 bases from J; junction bases left unmatched: 0.